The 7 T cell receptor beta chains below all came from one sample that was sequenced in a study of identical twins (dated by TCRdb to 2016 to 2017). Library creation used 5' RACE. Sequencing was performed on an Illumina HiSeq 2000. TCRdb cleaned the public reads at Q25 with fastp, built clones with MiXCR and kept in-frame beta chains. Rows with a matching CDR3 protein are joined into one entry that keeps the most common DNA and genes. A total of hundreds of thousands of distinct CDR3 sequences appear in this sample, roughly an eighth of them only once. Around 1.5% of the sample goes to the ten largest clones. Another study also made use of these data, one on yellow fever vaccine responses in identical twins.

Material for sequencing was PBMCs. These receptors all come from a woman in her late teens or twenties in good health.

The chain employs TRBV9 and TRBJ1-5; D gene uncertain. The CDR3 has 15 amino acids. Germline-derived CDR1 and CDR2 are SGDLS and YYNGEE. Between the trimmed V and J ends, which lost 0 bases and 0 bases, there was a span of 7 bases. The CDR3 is CASSVGQDSNQPQHF. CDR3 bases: TGTGCCAGCAGCGTAGGACAAGATAGCAATCAGCCCCAGCATTTT.

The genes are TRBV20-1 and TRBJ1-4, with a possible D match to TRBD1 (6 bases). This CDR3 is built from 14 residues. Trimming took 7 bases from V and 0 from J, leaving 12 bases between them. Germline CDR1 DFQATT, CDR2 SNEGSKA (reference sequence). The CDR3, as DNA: TGCAGTGGAACACAGGGACCAACTAATGAAAAACTGTTTTTT. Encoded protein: CSGTQGPTNEKLFF.

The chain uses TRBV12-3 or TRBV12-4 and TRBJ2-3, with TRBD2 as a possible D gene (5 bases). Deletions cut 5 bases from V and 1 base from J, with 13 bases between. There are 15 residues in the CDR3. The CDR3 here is CASSPIGRGTDTQYF. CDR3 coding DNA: TGTGCCAGCAGTCCGATTGGGCGGGGCACAGATACGCAGTATTTT.

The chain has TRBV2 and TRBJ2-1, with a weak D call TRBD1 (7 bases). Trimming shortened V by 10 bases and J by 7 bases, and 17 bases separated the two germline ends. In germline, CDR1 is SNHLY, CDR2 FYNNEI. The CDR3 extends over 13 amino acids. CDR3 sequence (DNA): TGTGCCACCCCAGGGGGGAGGTTAAATGAGCAGTTCTTC. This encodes CATPGGRLNEQFF.

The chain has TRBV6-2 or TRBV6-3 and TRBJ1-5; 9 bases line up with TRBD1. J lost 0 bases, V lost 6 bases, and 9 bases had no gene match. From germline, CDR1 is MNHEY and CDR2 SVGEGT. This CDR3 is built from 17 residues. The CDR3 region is CASSPGTGTYSNQPQHF. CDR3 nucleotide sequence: TGTGCCAGCAGCCCCGGGACAGGGACTTATAGCAATCAGCCCCAGCATTTT.

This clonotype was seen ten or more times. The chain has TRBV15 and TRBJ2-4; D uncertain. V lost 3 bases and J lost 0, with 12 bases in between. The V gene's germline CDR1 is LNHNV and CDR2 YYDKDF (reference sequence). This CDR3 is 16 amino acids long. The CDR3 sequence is CATSSLGNPAKNIQYF. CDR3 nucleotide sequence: TGTGCCACCAGCAGCTTGGGGAACCCAGCCAAAAACATTCAGTACTTC.

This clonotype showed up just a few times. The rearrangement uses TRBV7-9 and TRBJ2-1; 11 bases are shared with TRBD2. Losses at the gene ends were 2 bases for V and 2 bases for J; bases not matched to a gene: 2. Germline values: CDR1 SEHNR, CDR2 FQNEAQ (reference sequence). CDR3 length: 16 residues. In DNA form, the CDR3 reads TGTGCCAGCAGCTTATCTAGCGGGGGGCCCTACAATGAGCAGTTCTTC. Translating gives CASSLSSGGPYNEQFF.